Described below is a single T cell receptor beta chain sequence and its context. This CDR3 is built from 14 residues. From germline, CDR1 is MGHRA and CDR2 YSYEKL. V shed 0 bases and J shed 3 bases, with 9 bases lying between them. This entry is derived from a study of blood T cell repertoires in COVID-19. Only in-frame clones appear in the TCRdb table, and some are missing; sequencing was by immunoSEQ multiplex PCR. The repertoire has about 320,000 clones, more than 75% of them found once; the top ten carry 10%. The sequence came from a woman between 18 and 29 years old who had recovered from COVID-19. The specimen sequenced was PBMCs or T cells enriched from blood (not recorded which). The chain recombines TRBV4-1 with TRBJ2-7; D might be TRBD2 (5 bases). CDR3 nucleotides: TGCGCCAGCAGCCAAGACGGGGTTGGCTACGAGCAGTACTTC. Protein product: CASSQDGVGYEQYF.